The clone carrying this T cell receptor (beta chain) was seen a single time. These data originate in a study of blood T cell repertoires in COVID-19. The protocol was immunoSEQ multiplex PCR, while the TCRdb copy is restricted to in-frame clones and leaves out a portion. Of approximately 350,000 clones in the sample, approximately 82% were seen once. The CDR3 has 12 residues. V shed 6 bases, J shed 9 bases, and the junction held 5 bases outside the gene matches. Sequencing was done on a sample of peripheral blood. J is TRBJ2-3 and V is TRBV12-3 or TRBV12-4, with 8 bases aligning to TRBD1. This TCR was recovered from a man aged 25 to 40 with active or convalescent COVID-19. The DNA for the CDR3 is TGTGCCAGCAGCCCGGACAGGGCGACGCAGTATTTT. It yields the protein CASSPDRATQYF.